The sequence of this T cell receptor beta chain was determined in a study of T-cell memory formation after mild COVID-19 (dated by TCRdb to about 2021). For context, the study as a whole: TCR sequence clusters from the two donors were largely donor specific. The cohort comprised two young, previously healthy adult volunteers, one female and one male. Longitudinal TCRalpha and TCRbeta repertoire sequencing tracked T-cell clones expanding and contracting after mild COVID-19 in two donors.

Ficoll-Paque density gradient centrifugation was the method used to isolate PBMCs. Sequencing relied on an Illumina NovaSeq 6000. TCRalpha and TCRbeta cDNA libraries were built by 5'RACE with constant-segment primers, adding sample barcodes and unique molecular identifiers. Trizol reagent was used to extract RNA from every sample. The libraries were amplified in two PCR steps, and the second step added a second sample barcode and Illumina TruSeq adapters. Sequencing of libraries was performed on an Illumina NovaSeq with 2 x 150 bp paired-end reads. From the authors' description of their analysis: The reads were demultiplexed and collapsed into UMI-guided consensus sequences using migec v1.2.7. Using mixcr v2.1.11, UMI consensuses were aligned to TRA and TRB V and J templates and then assembled into clonotypes. Clonotypes were classified as expanded or contracted when called significant by both edgeR and NoisET, with noise models trained on biological replicates. For edgeR calls, the thresholds were a false discovery rate-adjusted p below 0.01 and a log2 fold-change of 1. PCA with hierarchical clustering of max-normalized trajectories of the 1000 most abundant clonotypes was used as exploratory dynamics analysis. Separately sequenced CD4+ and CD8+ repertoires were used to assign the CD4 or CD8 phenotype of responding clones. TCRdb trimmed public reads at Q25 via fastp, called clones via MiXCR and kept in-frame beta chains. Every CDR3 protein is listed once, alongside the most common genes and DNA of its rows. In this record, the V and J calls reflect TCRdb's handling and not the investigators' own analysis. A total of 250,000 to 300,000 distinct CDR3 sequences appear in this sample, roughly 16% of them only once. Roughly a fifth of the sample goes to the ten largest clones.

This clonotype has only a few counts. The antigen it binds to is not known. The record has no base qualities; no much larger clone is one base away. The paper as a whole reports these results and caveats: SARS-CoV-2 specificity of the second-wave clones peaking on day 37 was not confirmed. The detection of some responding clones in pre-infection memory suggests that pre-existing cross-reactive memory T cells joined the SARS-CoV-2 response. The study included only a couple of mild cases, and larger cohorts that include severe cases with pre-infection samples were judged to be necessary. Contracting CD4+ clones were located mainly in the CM and EM memory subsets, whereas CD8+ clones were found to be enriched in EMRA. Clones contracting from day 15 to 85 had balanced CD4/CD8 phenotypes, while a second wave expanding from day 15 to 37 was biased towards CD4+.

V sheds 5 bases and J sheds 9 bases, leaving 14 bases between their ends. The germline V gene provides CDR1 SGHAT and CDR2 FQNNGV. From the cysteine through the phenylalanine, the CDR3 covers 14 amino acids. Only the CDR3 DNA stays, 42 bases, in frame from base 1. The chain is assembled from TRBV11-2 and TRBJ1-6; no D gene call is confident. This receptor was obtained from a man aged 18 to 29 who had mild COVID-19 (a few samples of this study predate the infection). The sample titles of this study are shuffled in the database, so cell type and time point are left out; the donor was told from shared clones. Sequencing used PBMCs or a T cell subset sorted from them (not recorded which). The DNA is TGTGCCAGCAGCGCGGCTATCGGTTCTTCACCCCTCCACTTT. This gives the protein CASSAAIGSSPLHF.